This TCR beta chain stems from a study of cytomegalovirus exposure and HLA in healthy donors. Points from the study as a whole: Among TCR beta chains, those listed as cytomegalovirus-associated numbered over 150.

Assay used: immunoSEQ multiplex PCR; TCRdb lists only in-frame clones, some missing. The sample has a few hundred thousand clones, 70% to 90% seen once. Between the trimmed V and J ends, which lost 0 bases and 0 bases, there was a span of 9 bases. Per germline, CDR1 MNHEY and CDR2 SMNVEV (reference sequence). The CDR3 consists of 15 residues. A note on this clone: The antigen remains undetermined.

This rearrangement joins TRBV27 to TRBJ2-7; the D gene is possibly TRBD2 (5 bases). The source of this sequence is a man aged 25-45 years in good health and CMV-seronegative. The material sequenced was PBMCs. CDR3 amino acids: CASSLSPGSSYEQYF. Written as DNA, the CDR3 is TGTGCCAGCAGTTTATCGCCGGGGAGCTCCTACGAGCAGTACTTC.